Sequencing of this T cell receptor (beta chain) was carried out in a study of shared clonotypes between healthy human individuals. Study-level information: Three CD4 naive, three CD4 memory, two CD8 naive and one CD8 memory plate were used per donor.

This CDR3 is built from 16 residues. As originally analysed: Filtering differed for immunoSEQ, which gave only junction sequences without quality scores. Method: immunoSEQ multiplex PCR; TCRdb's copy keeps in-frame clones and lacks some. V and J calls and clone size are copied from that table; D and trimming were computed from the DNA. Seen here are under 1 million clones, roughly 92% observed once, and the top ten hold approximately 25%. Naive CD8 cells were CD45RO-negative, positively selected for CCR7, excluding terminally differentiated effector memory CD45RA+ cells. Every contributor of samples was a Caucasian grown-up residing in Nashville, Tennessee.

The chain has TRBV21-1 and TRBJ2-6; the D call of TRBD1 is as the table states it, not checked on the DNA. TRBV21-1 is noted as a pseudogene. Sequenced: naive CD8+ T cells sorted from blood. The clonotype originates from a man aged 25 to 40 in good health. The CDR3 protein is CASTRDRNSGANVLTF. For the CDR3, the DNA is TGTGCCAGTACTAGGGACAGGAACTCTGGGGCCAACGTCCTGACTTTC.